These 2 T cell receptor beta chains originate from one sample sequenced in a study of T cell responses to AZD1222 COVID-19 vaccine. Libraries were prepared by immunoSEQ multiplex PCR; TCRdb keeps only in-frame clonotypes and omits some of them. The repertoire table contains over 140,000 clones. The material sequenced was peripheral blood. Receptor source: an adult in good health.

V gene TRBV5-5 combines with J gene TRBJ1-3; 10 bases line up with TRBD1. Germline loops: CDR1 SGHKS, CDR2 YYEKEE (reference sequence). The CDR3 consists of 13 residues. V lost 4 bases, J lost 8 bases, and 3 bases stayed unmatched. CDR3 nucleotides: TGTGCCAGCAGCAGGGACAGGGGAGACACCATATATTTT. As protein: CASSRDRGDTIYF.

The gene calls are TRBV6-5 and TRBJ1-2; tentative D call: TRBD1 (5 bases). Germline CDR1 reads MNHEY; CDR2 reads SVGAGI. The length of the CDR3 is 15 residues. The V and J ends lost 0 bases and 4 bases respectively, with 12 bases between them. CDR3 DNA sequence: TGTGCCAGCAGTTACTCGAAGGGCAGGGTCTATGGCTACACCTTC. Protein: CASSYSKGRVYGYTF.